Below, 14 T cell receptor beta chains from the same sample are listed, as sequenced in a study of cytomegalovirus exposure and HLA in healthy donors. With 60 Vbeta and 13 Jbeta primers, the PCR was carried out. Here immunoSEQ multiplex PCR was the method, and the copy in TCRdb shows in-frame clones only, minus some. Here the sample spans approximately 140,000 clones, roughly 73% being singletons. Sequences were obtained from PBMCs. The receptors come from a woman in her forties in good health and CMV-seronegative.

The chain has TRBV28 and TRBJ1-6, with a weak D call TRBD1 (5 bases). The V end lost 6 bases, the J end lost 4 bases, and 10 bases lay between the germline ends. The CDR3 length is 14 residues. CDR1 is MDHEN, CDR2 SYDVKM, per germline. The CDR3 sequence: CASRGVNYNSPLHF. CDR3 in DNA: TGTGCCAGCAGAGGGGTTAATTATAATTCACCCCTCCACTTT. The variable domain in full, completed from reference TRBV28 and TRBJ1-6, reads DVKVTQSSRYLVKRTGEKVFLECVQDMDHENMFWYRQDPGLGLRLIYFSYDVKMKEKGDIPEGYSVSREKKERFSLILESASTNQTSMYLCASRGVNYNSPLHFGNGTRLTVT.

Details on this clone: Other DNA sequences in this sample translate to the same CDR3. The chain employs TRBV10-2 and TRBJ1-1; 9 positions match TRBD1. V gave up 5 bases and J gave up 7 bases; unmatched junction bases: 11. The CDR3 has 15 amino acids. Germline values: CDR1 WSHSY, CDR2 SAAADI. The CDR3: CASSNTGTGLSEAFF. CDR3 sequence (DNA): TGCGCCAGCAGTAACACCGGGACAGGGCTGAGTGAAGCTTTCTTT.

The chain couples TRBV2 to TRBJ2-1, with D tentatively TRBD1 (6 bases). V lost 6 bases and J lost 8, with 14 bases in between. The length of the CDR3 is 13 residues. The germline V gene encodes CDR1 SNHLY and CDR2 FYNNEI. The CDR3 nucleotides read TGTGCCAGCAGCCAAATACAGGGTTATGAGCAGTTCTTC. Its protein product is CASSQIQGYEQFF.

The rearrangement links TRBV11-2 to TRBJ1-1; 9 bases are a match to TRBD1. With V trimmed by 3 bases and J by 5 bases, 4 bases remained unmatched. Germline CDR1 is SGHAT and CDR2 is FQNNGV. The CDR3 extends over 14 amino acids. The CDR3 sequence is CASSLGTGRTEAFF. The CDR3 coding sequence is TGTGCCAGCAGCTTGGGGACAGGGCGGACTGAAGCTTTCTTT.

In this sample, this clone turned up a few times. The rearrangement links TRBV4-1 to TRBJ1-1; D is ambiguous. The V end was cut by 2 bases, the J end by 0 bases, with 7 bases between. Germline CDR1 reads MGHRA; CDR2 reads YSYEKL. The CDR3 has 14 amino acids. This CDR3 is CASSQKRVNTEAFF. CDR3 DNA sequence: TGCGCCAGCAGCCAAAAGCGGGTGAACACTGAAGCTTTCTTT.

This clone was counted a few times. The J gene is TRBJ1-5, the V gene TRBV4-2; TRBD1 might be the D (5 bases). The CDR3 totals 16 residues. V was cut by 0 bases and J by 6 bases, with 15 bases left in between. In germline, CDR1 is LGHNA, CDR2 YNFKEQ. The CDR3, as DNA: TGTGCCAGCAGCCAAGATCTTAGGGGCCAGGGTCAGCCCCAGCATTTT. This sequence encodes CASSQDLRGQGQPQHF.

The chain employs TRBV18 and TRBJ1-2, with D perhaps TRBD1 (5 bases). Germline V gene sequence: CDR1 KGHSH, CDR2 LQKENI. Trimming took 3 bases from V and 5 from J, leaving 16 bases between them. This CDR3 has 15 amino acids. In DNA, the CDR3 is TGTGCCAGCTCACCGGGGAAACAGGAGCCGTATGGCTACACCTTC. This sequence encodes CASSPGKQEPYGYTF.

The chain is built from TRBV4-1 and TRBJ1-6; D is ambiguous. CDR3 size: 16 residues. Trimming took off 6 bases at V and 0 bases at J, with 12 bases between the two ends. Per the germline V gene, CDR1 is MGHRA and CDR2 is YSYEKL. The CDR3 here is CASRSLRGSYNSPLHF. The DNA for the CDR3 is TGCGCCAGCAGGTCCTTGAGAGGCTCCTATAATTCACCCCTCCACTTT.

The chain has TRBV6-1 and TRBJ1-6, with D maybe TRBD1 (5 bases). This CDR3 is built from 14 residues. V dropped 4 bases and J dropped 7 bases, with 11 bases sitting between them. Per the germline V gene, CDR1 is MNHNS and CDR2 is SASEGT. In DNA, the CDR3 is TGTGCCAGCAGTGTCGGGGGTTCAAATTCACCCCTCCACTTT. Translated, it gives CASSVGGSNSPLHF.

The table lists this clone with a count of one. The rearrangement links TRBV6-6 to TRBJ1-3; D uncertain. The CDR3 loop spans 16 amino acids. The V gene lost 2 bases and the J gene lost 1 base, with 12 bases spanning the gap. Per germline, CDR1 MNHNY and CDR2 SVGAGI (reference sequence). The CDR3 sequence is CASSYRVLPSGNTIYF. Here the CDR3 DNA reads TGTGCCAGCAGTTACCGGGTCCTACCTTCTGGAAACACCATATATTTT.

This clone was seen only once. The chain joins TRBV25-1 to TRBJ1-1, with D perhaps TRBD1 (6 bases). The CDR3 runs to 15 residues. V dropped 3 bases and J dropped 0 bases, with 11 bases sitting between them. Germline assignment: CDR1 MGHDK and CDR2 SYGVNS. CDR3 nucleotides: TGTGCCAGCAGTGAGACAGGCTACATGAACACTGAAGCTTTCTTT. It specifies CASSETGYMNTEAFF.

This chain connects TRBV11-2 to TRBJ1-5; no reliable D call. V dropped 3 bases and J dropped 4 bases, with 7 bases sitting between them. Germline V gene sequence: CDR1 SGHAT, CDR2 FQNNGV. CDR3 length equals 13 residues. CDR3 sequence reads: CASSLAGNQPQHF. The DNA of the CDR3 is TGTGCCAGCAGCTTGGCGGGTAATCAGCCCCAGCATTTT.

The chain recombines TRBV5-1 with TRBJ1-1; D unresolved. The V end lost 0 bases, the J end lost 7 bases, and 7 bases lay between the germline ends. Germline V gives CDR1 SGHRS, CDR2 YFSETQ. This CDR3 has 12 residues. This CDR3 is CASSLGQNEAFF. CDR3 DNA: TGCGCCAGCAGCTTGGGGCAGAATGAAGCTTTCTTT. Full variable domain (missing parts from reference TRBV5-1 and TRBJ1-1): KAGVTQTPRYLIKTRGQQVTLSCSPISGHRSVSWYQQTPGQGLQFLFEYFSETQRNKGNFPGRFSGRQFSNSRSEMNVSTLELGDSALYLCASSLGQNEAFFGQGTRLTVV.

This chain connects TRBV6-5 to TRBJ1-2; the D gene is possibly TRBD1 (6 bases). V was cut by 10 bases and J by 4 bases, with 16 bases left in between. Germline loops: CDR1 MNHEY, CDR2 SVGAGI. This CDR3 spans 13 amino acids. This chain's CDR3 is CATGQTGTYGYTF. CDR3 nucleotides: TGTGCCACCGGACAAACAGGGACCTATGGCTACACCTTC.